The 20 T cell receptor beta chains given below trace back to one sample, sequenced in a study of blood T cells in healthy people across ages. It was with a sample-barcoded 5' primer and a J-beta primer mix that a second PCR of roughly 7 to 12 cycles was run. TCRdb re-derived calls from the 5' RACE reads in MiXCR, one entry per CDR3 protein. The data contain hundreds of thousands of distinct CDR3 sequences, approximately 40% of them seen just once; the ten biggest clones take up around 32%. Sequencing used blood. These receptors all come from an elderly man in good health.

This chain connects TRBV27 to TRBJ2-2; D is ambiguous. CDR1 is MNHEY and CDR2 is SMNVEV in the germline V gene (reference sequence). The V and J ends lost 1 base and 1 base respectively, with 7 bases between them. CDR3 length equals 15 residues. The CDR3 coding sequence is TGTGCCAGCAGTTTATTGAGGCAGAACACCGGGGAGCTGTTTTTT. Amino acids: CASSLLRQNTGELFF.

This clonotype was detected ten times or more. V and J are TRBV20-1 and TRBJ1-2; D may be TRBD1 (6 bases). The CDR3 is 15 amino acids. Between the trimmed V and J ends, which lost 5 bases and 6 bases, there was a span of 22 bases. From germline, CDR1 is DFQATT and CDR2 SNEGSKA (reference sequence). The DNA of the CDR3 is TGCAGTGCTCCCCCGAAGGCAGGGGCTGGGGATGGCTACACCTTC. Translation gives CSAPPKAGAGDGYTF.

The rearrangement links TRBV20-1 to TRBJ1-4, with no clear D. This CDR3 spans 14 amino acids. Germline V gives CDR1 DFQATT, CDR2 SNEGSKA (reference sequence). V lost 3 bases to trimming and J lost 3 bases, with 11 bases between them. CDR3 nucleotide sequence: TGCAGTGCTAGCCCTGGTGTGTCTAATGAAAAACTGTTTTTT. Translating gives CSASPGVSNEKLFF.

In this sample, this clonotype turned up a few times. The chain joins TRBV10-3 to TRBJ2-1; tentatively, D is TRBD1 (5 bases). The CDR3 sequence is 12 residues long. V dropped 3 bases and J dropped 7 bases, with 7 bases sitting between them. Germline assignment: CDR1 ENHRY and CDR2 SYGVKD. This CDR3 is CAISDRANEQFF. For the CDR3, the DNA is TGTGCCATCAGTGACAGGGCTAATGAGCAGTTCTTC.

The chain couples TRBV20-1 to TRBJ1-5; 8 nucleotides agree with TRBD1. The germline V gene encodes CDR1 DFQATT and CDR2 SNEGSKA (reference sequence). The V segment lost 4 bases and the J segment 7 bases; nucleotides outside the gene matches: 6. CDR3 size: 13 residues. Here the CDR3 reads CSATTGVKQPQHF. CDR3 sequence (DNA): TGCAGTGCTACGACAGGGGTAAAACAGCCCCAGCATTTT.

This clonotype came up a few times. CDR3 DNA sequence: TGTGCCACCAGTGATTTGGGCGACAGGGTCAATGAGCAGTTCTTC. Translated, it gives CATSDLGDRVNEQFF. The V gene is TRBV24-1, the J gene TRBJ2-1; 7 nucleotides match TRBD1. The germline V gene encodes CDR1 KGHDR and CDR2 SFDVKD. CDR3 size: 15 residues. With V trimmed by 0 bases and J by 6 bases, 4 bases remained unmatched.

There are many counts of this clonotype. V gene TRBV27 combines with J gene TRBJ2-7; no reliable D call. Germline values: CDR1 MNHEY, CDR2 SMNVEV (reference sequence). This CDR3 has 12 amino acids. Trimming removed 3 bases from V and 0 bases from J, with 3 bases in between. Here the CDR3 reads CASSFISYEQYF. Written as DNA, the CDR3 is TGTGCCAGCAGTTTCATCTCCTACGAGCAGTACTTC.

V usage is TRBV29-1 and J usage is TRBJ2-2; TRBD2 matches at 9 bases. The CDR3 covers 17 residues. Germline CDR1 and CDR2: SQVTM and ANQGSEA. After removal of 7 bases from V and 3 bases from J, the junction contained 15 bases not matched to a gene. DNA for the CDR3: TGCAGCGCCTTGGCCCTTAGCGGGAGACGGTACACCGGGGAGCTGTTTTTT. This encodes CSALALSGRRYTGELFF.

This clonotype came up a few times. Written as DNA, the CDR3 is TGTGCCAGCAGTAACAACAGGGGAAGGTCTAATCGTGGCTACACCTTC. Translation: CASSNNRGRSNRGYTF. The chain combines TRBV6-5 with TRBJ1-2; 7 bases are shared with TRBD1. J lost 7 bases, V lost 5 bases, and 16 bases had no gene match. The CDR3 has 16 residues. Germline V gene lookup returns CDR1 MNHEY and CDR2 SVGAGI.

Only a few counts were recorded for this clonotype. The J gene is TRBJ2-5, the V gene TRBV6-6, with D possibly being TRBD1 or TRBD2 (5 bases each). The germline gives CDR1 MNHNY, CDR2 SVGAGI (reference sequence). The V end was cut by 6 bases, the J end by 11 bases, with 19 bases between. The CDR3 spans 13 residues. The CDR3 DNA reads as TGTGCCAGCAGCCCCCCTGGGGCGAGGGAGCAGTACTTC. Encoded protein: CASSPPGAREQYF.

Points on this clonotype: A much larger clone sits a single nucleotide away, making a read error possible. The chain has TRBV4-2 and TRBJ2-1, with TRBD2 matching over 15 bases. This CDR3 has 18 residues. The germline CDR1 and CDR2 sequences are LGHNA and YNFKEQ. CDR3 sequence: CASSPGPGTSGRSNERFF. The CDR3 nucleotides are TGTGCCAGCAGCCCGGGACCAGGGACTAGCGGGAGGTCGAATGAGCGGTTCTTC.

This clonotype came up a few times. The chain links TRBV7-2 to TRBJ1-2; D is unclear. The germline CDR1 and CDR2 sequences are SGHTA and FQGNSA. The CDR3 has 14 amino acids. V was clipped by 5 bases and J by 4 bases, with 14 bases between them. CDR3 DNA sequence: TGTGCCAGCAGCCACCTCCCCCCGAGCTATGGCTACACCTTC. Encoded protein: CASSHLPPSYGYTF.

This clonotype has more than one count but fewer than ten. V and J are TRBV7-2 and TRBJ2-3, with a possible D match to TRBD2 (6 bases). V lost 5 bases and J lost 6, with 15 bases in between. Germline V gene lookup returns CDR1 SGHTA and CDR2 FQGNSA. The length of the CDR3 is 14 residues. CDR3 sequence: CASSPGTYFDTQYF. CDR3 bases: TGTGCCAGCAGCCCCGGGACTTATTTTGATACGCAGTATTTT. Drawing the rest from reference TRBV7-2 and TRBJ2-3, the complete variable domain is GAGVSQSPSNKVTEKGKDVELRCDPISGHTALYWYRQSLGQGLEFLIYFQGNSAPDKSGLPSDRFSAERTGGSVSTLTIQRTQQEDSAVYLCASSPGTYFDTQYFGPGTRLTVL.

The DNA for the CDR3 is TGTGCCAGCAGCACCCGAGGAGGCGGAATATACGAGCAGTACTTC. Amino acids: CASSTRGGGIYEQYF. This chain uses TRBV9 with TRBJ2-7; a possible D gene is TRBD2 (5 bases). The ends were cut back, 4 bases at V and 4 bases at J, with 18 bases in the middle. Germline lookup yields CDR1 SGDLS and CDR2 YYNGEE. CDR3 size: 15 residues. Complete variable domain (other parts from reference TRBV9 and TRBJ2-7): DSGVTQTPKHLITATGQRVTLRCSPRSGDLSVYWYQQSLDQGLQFLIQYYNGEERAKGNILERFSAQQFPDLHSELNLSSLELGDSALYFCASSTRGGGIYEQYFGPGTRLTVT.

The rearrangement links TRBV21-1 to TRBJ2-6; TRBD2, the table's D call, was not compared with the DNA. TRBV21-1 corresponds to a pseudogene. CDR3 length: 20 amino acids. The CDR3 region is CASSIERAGIAGAGANVLTF. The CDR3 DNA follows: TGTGCCAGCAGCATCGAAAGGGCTGGGATAGCGGGAGCTGGGGCCAACGTCCTGACTTTC.

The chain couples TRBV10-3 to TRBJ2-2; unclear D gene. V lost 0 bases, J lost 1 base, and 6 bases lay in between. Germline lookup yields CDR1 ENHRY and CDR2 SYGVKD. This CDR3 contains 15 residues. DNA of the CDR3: TGTGCCATCAGTGAGTCGCCCCGGAACACCGGGGAGCTGTTTTTT. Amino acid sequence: CAISESPRNTGELFF.

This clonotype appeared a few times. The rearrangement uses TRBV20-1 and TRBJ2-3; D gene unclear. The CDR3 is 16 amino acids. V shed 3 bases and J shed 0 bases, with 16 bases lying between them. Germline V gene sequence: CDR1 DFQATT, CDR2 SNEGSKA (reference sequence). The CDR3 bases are TGCAGTGCTAGTTTATTACTTCAATCTAGCACAGATACGCAGTATTTT. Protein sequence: CSASLLLQSSTDTQYF.

The CDR3 coding sequence is TGTGCCAGCTCACCCGGACAGGGACCTAATGAAAAACTGTTTTTT. Its translation is CASSPGQGPNEKLFF. This rearrangement joins TRBV18 to TRBJ1-4; 8 bases map to TRBD1. Trimming cost V 3 bases and J 3 bases; bases outside gene matches: 3. Per germline, CDR1 KGHSH and CDR2 LQKENI. The CDR3 is made up of 15 amino acids.

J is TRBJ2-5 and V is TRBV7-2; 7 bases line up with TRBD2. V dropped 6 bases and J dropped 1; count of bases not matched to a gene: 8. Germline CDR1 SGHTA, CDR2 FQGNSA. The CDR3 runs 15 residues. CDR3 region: CASRVNPSGQETQYF. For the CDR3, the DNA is TGTGCCAGCAGGGTCAACCCTAGCGGCCAAGAGACCCAGTACTTC.

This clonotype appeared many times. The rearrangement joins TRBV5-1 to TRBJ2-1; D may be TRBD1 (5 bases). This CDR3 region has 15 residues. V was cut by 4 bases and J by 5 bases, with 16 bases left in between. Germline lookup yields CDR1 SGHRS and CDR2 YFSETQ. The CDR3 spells CASSLLVGQDNEQFF. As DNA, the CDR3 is TGCGCCAGCAGCCTCCTGGTTGGACAAGACAATGAGCAGTTCTTC.